The 12 T cell receptor beta chains given below trace back to one sample, sequenced in a study of CD8 T cells in ankylosing spondylitis. The study, taken as a whole, reports: A motif in TCR beta, a set of under 10 highly homologous variants, appeared characteristic of ankylosing spondylitis blood.

Their antigens are not known. TCRdb re-called the 5' RACE reads with MiXCR, one entry per CDR3 protein. Of 450,000 to 550,000 distinct CDR3 sequences in the sample, roughly 5.3% were seen once. Sequencing input: blood, either unsorted or a sorted T cell fraction (not recorded which). Receptors originate from a male donor with ankylosing spondylitis.

This clonotype turned up a few times. This chain links TRBV7-8 with TRBJ1-2, with 7 bases aligning to TRBD1. The CDR3 runs 15 residues. V shed 6 bases, J shed 8 bases, and the junction held 15 bases outside the gene matches. Germline CDR1 is SGHVS and CDR2 is FQNEAQ. The CDR3 loop is CASRARQGPREGYTF. The CDR3 nucleotides are TGTGCCAGCAGGGCTAGACAGGGCCCTAGGGAGGGCTACACCTTC.

This clonotype was recorded at least ten times. J is TRBJ2-5 and V is TRBV20-1, with D maybe TRBD2 (5 bases). V shed 7 bases and J shed 5 bases, with 14 bases lying between them. The CDR3 sequence is 12 residues long. The V gene's germline CDR1 is DFQATT and CDR2 SNEGSKA (reference sequence). This CDR3 reads CSVPDRGETQYF. CDR3 nucleotide sequence: TGCAGTGTGCCCGACCGAGGGGAGACCCAGTACTTC.

The table lists this clonotype with many counts. The CDR3 loop is CSASIQGSGVYEQYF. CDR3 coding DNA: TGCAGTGCTAGTATCCAGGGGTCTGGGGTCTACGAGCAGTACTTC. The chain couples TRBV20-1 to TRBJ2-7; D might be TRBD1 (6 bases). The CDR3 runs to 15 residues. Trimming pared 3 bases from V and 3 bases from J, leaving 18 bases between. In germline, CDR1 is DFQATT, CDR2 SNEGSKA (reference sequence).

In this sample, this clonotype turned up many times. The gene calls are TRBV25-1 and TRBJ2-5, with 7 bases identical to TRBD1. CDR1 is MGHDK and CDR2 is SYGVNS in the germline V gene. The CDR3 loop spans 14 amino acids. After removal of 1 base from V and 3 bases from J, the junction contained 2 bases not matched to a gene. CDR3 loop: CASSESRGKETQYF. The CDR3 coding sequence is TGTGCCAGCAGTGAATCCAGGGGGAAAGAGACCCAGTACTTC. The complete variable domain, with remaining parts taken from reference TRBV25-1 and TRBJ2-5, reads EADIYQTPRYLVIGTGKKITLECSQTMGHDKMYWYQQDPGMELHLIHYSYGVNSTEKGDLSSESTVSRIRTEHFPLTLESARPSHTSQYLCASSESRGKETQYFGPGTRLLVL.

The J gene is TRBJ1-1, the V gene TRBV6-2 or TRBV6-3; 7 positions agree with TRBD1. The V segment lost 2 bases and the J segment 3 bases; nucleotides outside the gene matches: 3. Germline V gene lookup returns CDR1 MNHEY and CDR2 SVGEGT. The CDR3 is 14 amino acids. The CDR3 reads CASSYRGRDTEAFF. CDR3 nucleotides: TGTGCCAGCAGTTACAGGGGGCGCGACACTGAAGCTTTCTTT.

This clonotype was observed at least ten times. This chain joins TRBV12-3 or TRBV12-4 and TRBJ1-5, with D perhaps matching TRBD1 (5 bases). The V and J ends lost 7 bases and 0 bases respectively, with 13 bases between them. This CDR3 comprises 15 residues. CDR3 protein: CASTPRGGSNQPQHF. DNA for the CDR3: TGTGCCAGCACCCCCCGGGGGGGTAGCAATCAGCCCCAGCATTTT.

This clonotype has a count of ten or more. This chain connects TRBV30 to TRBJ2-1, with D unclear. The CDR3 spans 11 residues. From germline, CDR1 is GTSNPN and CDR2 SVGIG (reference sequence). V was pared by 0 bases and J by 15 bases, with 12 bases between. The chain's CDR3 is CAWSVRARGFF. The CDR3 DNA follows: TGTGCCTGGAGTGTCCGGGCTAGAGGGTTCTTC.

This clonotype was observed at least ten times. The chain combines TRBV28 with TRBJ1-4; D unresolved. Germline V lookup: CDR1 MDHEN, CDR2 SYDVKM. Trimming took off 7 bases at V and 8 bases at J, with 8 bases between the two ends. This CDR3 region has 11 residues. The CDR3 DNA reads as TGTGCCAGCATCGACGGGGAAAAACTGTTTTTT. It codes for CASIDGEKLFF.

This clonotype has only a few counts. The CDR3: CSARDSSLARNEQFF. The CDR3 DNA reads TGCAGTGCTAGAGATAGTTCCCTCGCTCGGAATGAGCAGTTCTTC. The rearrangement links TRBV20-1 to TRBJ2-1; D gene unclear. This CDR3 is 15 amino acids long. Germline CDR1 and CDR2: DFQATT and SNEGSKA (reference sequence). Trimming took off 0 bases at V and 7 bases at J, with 16 bases between the two ends.

This clonotype has only a few counts. The chain links TRBV6-2 or TRBV6-3 to TRBJ2-1; D is undetermined. The CDR3 length is 13 residues. Germline V gene sequence: CDR1 MNHEY, CDR2 SVGEGT. Trimming took 7 bases from V and 9 from J, leaving 16 bases between them. The CDR3 DNA follows: TGTGCCAGCACCAGACCCTCAACCTTTGAGCAGTTCTTC. This encodes CASTRPSTFEQFF.

The table lists this clonotype with many counts. The V gene is TRBV7-2, the J gene TRBJ2-5, with a possible D match to TRBD2 (7 bases). Germline CDR1 SGHTA, CDR2 FQGNSA. The ends were cut back, 7 bases at V and 4 bases at J, with 16 bases in the middle. The CDR3 spans 14 residues. This CDR3 is CASTKGGYGETQYF. The CDR3 nucleotides are TGTGCCAGCACGAAGGGGGGGTATGGAGAGACCCAGTACTTC.

This clonotype was recorded at least ten times. CDR3 coding DNA: TGCAGTGCTAGAGATCCTAGGAGGAACACTGAAGCTTTCTTT. It specifies CSARDPRRNTEAFF. This rearrangement joins TRBV20-1 to TRBJ1-1; D uncertain. Germline-derived CDR1 and CDR2 are DFQATT and SNEGSKA (reference sequence). V lost 0 bases and J 1 base, leaving 9 bases between the germline ends. This CDR3 is built from 14 residues.